This entry features one T cell receptor beta chain sequence. The data stem from a study of blood T cell repertoires in COVID-19. Study as a whole: Collection of acute and convalescent COVID-19 samples took place in the United States, Italy and Spain.

CDR1 and CDR2 (germline): SGHRS, YFSETQ. The CDR3 has 17 residues. V was pared by 4 bases and J by 1 base, with 20 bases between. Clones were read by immunoSEQ multiplex PCR, and TCRdb kept only the in-frame ones, dropping some. The data hold about 14,000 clones, with roughly 82% observed a single time. Sequenced input: peripheral blood. This rearrangement joins TRBV5-1 to TRBJ2-5; tentative D call: TRBD1 (7 bases). This sequence originates from a woman between 50 and 59 years old with active or convalescent COVID-19. The CDR3 reads CASSTEGHRGFQETQYF. The DNA of the CDR3 is TGCGCCAGCAGCACGGAGGGTCACAGGGGTTTCCAAGAGACCCAGTACTTC. The full variable domain, completed using reference TRBV5-1 and TRBJ2-5, is KAGVTQTPRYLIKTRGQQVTLSCSPISGHRSVSWYQQTPGQGLQFLFEYFSETQRNKGNFPGRFSGRQFSNSRSEMNVSTLELGDSALYLCASSTEGHRGFQETQYFGPGTRLLVL.